Described below is a single T cell receptor beta chain sequence and its context. This sample was taken from a study of T cell responses to AZD1222 COVID-19 vaccine. The CDR3 length is 11 residues. From germline, CDR1 is MNHEY and CDR2 SVGAGI. Trimming cost V 7 bases and J 6 bases; bases outside gene matches: 0. TCRdb's copy holds only in-frame clones and misses some; the assay was immunoSEQ multiplex PCR. The table has about 110,000 clones, roughly 88% seen once. The V call is TRBV6-5, the J call TRBJ2-1, with 7 bases aligning to TRBD2. The sequenced sample was peripheral blood, obtained 28 days after the second AZD1222 dose. This clonotype originated in an adult who received the AZD1222 COVID-19 vaccine. The CDR3 region has the DNA TGTGCCAGCACGGGGGGCAATGAGCAGTTCTTC. It translates to CASTGGNEQFF.